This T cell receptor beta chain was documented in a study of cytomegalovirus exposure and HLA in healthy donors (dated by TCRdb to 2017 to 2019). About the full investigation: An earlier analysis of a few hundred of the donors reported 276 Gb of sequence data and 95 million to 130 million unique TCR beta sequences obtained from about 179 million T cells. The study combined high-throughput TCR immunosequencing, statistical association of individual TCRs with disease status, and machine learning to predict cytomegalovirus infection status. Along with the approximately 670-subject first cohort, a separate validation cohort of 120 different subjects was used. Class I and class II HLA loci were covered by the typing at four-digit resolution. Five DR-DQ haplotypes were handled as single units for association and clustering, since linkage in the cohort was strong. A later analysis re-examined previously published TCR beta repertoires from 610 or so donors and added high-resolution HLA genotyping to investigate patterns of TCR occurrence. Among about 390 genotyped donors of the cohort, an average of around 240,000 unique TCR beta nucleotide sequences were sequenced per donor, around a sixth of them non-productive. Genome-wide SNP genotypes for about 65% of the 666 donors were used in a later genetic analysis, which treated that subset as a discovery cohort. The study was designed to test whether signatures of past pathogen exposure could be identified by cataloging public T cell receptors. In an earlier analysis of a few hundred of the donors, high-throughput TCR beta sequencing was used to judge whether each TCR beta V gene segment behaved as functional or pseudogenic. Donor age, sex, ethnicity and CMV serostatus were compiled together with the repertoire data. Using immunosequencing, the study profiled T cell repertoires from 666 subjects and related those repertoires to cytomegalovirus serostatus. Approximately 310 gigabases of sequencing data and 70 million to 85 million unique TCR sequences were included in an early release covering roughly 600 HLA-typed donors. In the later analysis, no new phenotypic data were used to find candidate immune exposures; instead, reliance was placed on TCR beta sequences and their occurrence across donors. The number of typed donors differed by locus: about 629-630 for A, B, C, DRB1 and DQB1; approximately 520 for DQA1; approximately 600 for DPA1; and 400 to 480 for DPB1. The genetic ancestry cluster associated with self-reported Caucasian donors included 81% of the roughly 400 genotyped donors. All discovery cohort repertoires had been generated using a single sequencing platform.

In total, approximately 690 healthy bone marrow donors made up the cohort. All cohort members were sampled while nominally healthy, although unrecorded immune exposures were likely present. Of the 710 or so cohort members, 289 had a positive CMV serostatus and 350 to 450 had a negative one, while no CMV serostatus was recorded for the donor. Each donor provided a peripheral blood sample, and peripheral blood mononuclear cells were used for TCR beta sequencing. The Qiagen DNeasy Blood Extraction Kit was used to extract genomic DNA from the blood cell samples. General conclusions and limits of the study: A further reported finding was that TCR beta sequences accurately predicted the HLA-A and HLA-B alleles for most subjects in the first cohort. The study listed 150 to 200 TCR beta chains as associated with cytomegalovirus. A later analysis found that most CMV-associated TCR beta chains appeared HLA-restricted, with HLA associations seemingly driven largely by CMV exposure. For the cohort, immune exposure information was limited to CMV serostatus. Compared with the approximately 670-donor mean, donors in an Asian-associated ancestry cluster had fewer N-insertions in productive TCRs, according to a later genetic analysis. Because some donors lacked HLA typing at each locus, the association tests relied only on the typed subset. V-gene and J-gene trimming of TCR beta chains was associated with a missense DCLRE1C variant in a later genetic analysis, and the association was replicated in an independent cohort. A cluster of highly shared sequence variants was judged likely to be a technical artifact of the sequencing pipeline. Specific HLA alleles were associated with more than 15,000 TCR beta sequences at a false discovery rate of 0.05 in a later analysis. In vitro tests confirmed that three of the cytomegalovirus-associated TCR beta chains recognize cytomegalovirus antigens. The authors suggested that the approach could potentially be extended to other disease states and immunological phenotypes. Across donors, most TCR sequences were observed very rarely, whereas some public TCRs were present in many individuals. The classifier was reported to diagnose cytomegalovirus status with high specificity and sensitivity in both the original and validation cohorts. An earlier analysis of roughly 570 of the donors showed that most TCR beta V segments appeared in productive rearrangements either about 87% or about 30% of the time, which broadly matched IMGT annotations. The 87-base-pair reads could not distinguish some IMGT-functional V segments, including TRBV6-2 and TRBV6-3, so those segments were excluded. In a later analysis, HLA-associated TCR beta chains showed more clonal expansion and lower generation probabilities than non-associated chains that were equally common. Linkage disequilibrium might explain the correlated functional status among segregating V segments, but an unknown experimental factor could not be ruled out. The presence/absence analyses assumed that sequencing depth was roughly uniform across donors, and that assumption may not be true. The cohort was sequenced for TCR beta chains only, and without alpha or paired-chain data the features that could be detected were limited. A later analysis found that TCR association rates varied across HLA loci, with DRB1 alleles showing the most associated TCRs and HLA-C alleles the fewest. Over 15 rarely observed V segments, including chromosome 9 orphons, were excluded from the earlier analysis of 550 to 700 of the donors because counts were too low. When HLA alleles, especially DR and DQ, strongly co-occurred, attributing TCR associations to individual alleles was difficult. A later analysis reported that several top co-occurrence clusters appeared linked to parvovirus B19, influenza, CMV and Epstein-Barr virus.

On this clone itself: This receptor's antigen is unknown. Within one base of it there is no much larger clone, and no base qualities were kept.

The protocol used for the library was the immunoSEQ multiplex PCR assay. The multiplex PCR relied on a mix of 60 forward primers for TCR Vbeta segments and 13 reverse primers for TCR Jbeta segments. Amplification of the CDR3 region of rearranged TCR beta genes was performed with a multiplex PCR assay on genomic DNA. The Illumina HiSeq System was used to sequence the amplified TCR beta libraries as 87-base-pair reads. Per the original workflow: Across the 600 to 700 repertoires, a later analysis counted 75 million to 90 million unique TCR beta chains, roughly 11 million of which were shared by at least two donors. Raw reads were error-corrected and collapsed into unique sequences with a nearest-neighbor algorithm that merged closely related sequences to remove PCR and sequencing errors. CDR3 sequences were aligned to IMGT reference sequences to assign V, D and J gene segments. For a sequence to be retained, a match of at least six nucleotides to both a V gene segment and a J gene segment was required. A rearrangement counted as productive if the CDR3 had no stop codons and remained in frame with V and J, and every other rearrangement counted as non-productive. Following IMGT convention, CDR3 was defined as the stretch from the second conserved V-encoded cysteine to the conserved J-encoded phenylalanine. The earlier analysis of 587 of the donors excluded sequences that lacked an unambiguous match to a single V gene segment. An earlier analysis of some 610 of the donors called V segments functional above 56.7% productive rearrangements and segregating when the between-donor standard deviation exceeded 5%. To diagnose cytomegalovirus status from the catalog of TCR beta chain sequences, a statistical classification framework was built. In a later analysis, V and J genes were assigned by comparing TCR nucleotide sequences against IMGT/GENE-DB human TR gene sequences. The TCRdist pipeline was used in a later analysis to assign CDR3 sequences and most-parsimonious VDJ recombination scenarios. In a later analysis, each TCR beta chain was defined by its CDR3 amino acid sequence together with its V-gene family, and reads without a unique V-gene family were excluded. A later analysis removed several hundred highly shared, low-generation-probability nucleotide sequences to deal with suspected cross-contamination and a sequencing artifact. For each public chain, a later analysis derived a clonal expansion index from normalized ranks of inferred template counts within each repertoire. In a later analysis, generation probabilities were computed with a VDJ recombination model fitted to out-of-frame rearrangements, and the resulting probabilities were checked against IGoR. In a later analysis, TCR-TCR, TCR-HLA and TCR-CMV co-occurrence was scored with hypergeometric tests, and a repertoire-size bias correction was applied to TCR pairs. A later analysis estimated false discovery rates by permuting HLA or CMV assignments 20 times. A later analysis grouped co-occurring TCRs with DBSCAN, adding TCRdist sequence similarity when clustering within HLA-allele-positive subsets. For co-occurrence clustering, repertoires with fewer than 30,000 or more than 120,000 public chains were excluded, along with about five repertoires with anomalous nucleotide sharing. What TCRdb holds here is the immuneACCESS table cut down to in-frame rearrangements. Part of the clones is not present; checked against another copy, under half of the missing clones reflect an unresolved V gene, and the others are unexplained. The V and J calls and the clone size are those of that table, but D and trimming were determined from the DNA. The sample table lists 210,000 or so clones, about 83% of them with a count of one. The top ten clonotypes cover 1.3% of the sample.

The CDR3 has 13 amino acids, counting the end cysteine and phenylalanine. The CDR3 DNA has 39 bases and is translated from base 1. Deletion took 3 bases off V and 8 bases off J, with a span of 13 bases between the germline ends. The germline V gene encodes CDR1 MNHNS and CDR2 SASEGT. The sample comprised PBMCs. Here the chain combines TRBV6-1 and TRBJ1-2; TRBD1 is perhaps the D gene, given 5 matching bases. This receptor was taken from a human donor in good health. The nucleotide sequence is TGTGCCAGCAGTGAGGGGTCAGGGTTGGGCTACACCTTC. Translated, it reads CASSEGSGLGYTF.